These T cell receptor beta chains were read from a single sample in a study of T cell repertoires in cytomegalovirus infection. Their antigens remain unidentified. Using its own MiXCR run on the reads, TCRdb lists one record per CDR3 protein. The repertoire holds roughly 500,000 distinct CDR3 sequences, 30% to 40% seen once, with about a sixth in the top ten. Here the sequenced sample was cultured PBMCs, taken from culture after CMV antigen stimulation. The receptors derive from a human donor in good health (CMV status not recorded). Some clones in this sample may be carry-over from other donors' samples. CDR3s include the opening cysteine and the closing phenylalanine or tryptophan.

>TRBV10-3
CAISEFTGTGDGYTF
>TRBV7-2
CASSSAGTSAYNEQFF
>TRBV12-3/TRBV12-4
CASNIGPGTDTQYF
>TRBV7-2
CASSLFQLDWTSGSKGGYEQYF
>TRBV4-1
CASSQGAWDRTTEAFF
>TRBV6-5
CASTLDRGNQETQYF
>TRBV14
CASSQGTSRTDTQYF
>TRBV20-1
CSARGGLAGGLSTDTQYF
>TRBV7-3
CASSPTGARATQYF
>TRBV27
CASRRQGVGPTEAFF
>TRBV20-1
CSAPPQSNNEQFF
>TRBV7-3
CASSLTQEAHEQYF
>TRBV7-2
CASSFGTNTGELFF
>TRBV4-1
CASSQERAQETQYF
>TRBV7-2
CASRRGTGSYNEQFF
>TRBV18
CASSFTMTEAFF
>TRBV5-1
CASSATSGRGSYNEQFF
>TRBV24-1
CATSEKWTSGHNEQFF
>TRBV6-2/TRBV6-3
CASSSPSGRARRDEQFF
>TRBV7-8
CASSLVGGTRSLEQYF
>TRBV15
CATSTGGAGTQYF
>TRBV6-2/TRBV6-3
CASSYAGSDEQFF
>TRBV4-3
CASSQDRGAREAFF
>TRBV7-8
CASSPGPGQGGPGNTIYF